This TCR beta chain was profiled in a study of T-cell memory formation after mild COVID-19. This clonotype showed up many times. Its antigen is undetermined. The CDR3 spans 12 residues. Germline V gene lookup returns CDR1 MNHEY and CDR2 SMNVEV (reference sequence). V lost 7 bases and J 4 bases, leaving 11 bases between the germline ends. MiXCR, applied by TCRdb to the 5' RACE reads, yields one record per CDR3 protein. The sample has about 14,000 distinct CDR3 sequences; roughly a fifth are singletons. Points from the study as a whole: CD4/CD8 balance characterized clones contracting day 15 to 85, and CD4+ skew characterized later expanders. Some SARS-CoV-2-responding clones were already detected in memory before infection.

What was sequenced was PBMCs or a T cell subset sorted from them (not recorded which). The chain combines TRBV27 with TRBJ2-7; D is ambiguous. The receptor was derived from an adult woman who had mild COVID-19 (a few samples of this study predate the infection). Cell type and time point are not known. CDR3 nucleotides: TGTGCCAGCACCAATTCGCGATACGAGCAGTACTTC. This sequence encodes CASTNSRYEQYF.